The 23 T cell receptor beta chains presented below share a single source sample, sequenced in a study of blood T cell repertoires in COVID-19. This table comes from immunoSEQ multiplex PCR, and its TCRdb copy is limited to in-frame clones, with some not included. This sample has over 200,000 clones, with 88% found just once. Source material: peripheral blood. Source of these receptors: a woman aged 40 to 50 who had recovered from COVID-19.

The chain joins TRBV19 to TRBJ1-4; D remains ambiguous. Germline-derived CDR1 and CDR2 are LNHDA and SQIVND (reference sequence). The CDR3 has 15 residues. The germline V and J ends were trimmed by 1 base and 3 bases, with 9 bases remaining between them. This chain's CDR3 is CASSIGALANEKLFF. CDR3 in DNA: TGTGCCAGTAGTATAGGTGCGCTGGCTAATGAAAAACTGTTTTTT.

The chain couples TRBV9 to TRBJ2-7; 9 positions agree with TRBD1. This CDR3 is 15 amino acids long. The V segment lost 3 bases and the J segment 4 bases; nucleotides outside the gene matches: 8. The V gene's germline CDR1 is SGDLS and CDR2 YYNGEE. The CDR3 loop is CASSAPGTGPYEQYF. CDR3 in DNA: TGTGCCAGCAGCGCACCCGGGACAGGGCCTTACGAGCAGTACTTC.

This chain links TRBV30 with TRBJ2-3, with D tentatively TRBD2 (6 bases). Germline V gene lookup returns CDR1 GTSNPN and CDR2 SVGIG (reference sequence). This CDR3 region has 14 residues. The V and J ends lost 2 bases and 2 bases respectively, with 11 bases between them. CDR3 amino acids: CAWSSRDLTDTQYF. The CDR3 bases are TGTGCCTGGAGTTCGCGGGACCTCACAGATACGCAGTATTTT.

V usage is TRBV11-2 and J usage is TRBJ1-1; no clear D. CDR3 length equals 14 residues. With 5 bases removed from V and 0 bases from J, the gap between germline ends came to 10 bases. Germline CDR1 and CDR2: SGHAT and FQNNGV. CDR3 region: CASSPRPMNTEAFF. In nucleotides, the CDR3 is TGTGCCAGCAGCCCCCGCCCTATGAACACTGAAGCTTTCTTT.

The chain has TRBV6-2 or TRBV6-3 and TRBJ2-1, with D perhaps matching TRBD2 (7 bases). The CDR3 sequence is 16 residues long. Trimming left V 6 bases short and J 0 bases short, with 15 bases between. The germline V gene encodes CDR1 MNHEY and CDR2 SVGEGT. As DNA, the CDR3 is TGTGCCAGCAGCCCCCCTGGGGGGGCCTCCTACAATGAGCAGTTCTTC. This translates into CASSPPGGASYNEQFF.

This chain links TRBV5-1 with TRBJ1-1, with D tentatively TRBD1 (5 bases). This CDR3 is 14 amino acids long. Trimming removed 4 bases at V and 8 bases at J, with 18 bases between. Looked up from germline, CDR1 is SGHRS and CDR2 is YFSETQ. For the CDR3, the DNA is TGCGCCAGCAGCCCGCGGGGGGTTCCCGAAGAAGCTTTCTTT. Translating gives CASSPRGVPEEAFF.

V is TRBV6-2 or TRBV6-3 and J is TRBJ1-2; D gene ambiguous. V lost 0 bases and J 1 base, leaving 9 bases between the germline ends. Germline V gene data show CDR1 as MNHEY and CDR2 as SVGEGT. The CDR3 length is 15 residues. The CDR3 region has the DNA TGTGCCAGCAGTTACTCGAGTCTGATTAACTATGGCTACACCTTC. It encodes CASSYSSLINYGYTF.

The CDR3 nucleotides are TGTGCCAGCAGCCAGGGACAGGGTAGGAACAATGAGCAGTTCTTC. Translated, it gives CASSQGQGRNNEQFF. The chain combines TRBV9 with TRBJ2-1; 9 bases align to TRBD1. V dropped 4 bases and J dropped 5; count of bases not matched to a gene: 7. From germline, CDR1 is SGDLS and CDR2 YYNGEE. CDR3 length: 15 amino acids.

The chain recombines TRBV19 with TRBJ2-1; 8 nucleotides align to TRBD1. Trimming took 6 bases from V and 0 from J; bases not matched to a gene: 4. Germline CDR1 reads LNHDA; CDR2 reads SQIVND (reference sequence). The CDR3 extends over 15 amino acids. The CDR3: CASRRDRSSYNEQFF. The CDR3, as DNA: TGTGCCAGTAGGCGGGACAGGAGCTCCTACAATGAGCAGTTCTTC.

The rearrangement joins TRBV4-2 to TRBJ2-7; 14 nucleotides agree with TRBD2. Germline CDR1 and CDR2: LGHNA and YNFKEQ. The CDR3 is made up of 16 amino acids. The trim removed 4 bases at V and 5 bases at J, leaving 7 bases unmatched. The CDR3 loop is CASSPGLAGDMDEQYF. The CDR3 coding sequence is TGTGCCAGCAGCCCGGGACTAGCGGGAGATATGGACGAGCAGTACTTC.

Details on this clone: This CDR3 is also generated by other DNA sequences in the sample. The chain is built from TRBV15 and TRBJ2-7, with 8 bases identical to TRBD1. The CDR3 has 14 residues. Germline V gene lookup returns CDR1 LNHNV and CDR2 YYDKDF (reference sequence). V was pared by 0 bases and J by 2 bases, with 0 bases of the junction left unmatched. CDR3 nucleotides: TGTGCCACCAGCAGAGACAGGGGGCCCTACGAGCAGTACTTC. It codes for CATSRDRGPYEQYF. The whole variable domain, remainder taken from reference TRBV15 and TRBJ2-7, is DAMVIQNPRYQVTQFGKPVTLSCSQTLNHNVMYWYQQKSSQAPKLLFHYYDKDFNNEADTPDNFQSRRPNTSFCFLDIRSPGLGDTAMYLCATSRDRGPYEQYFGPGTRLTVT.

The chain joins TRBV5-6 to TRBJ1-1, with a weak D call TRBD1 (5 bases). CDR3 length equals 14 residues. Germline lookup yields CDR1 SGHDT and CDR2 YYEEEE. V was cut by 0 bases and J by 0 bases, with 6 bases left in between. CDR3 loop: CASSLARVNTEAFF. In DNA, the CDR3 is TGTGCCAGCAGCTTGGCCAGGGTGAACACTGAAGCTTTCTTT.

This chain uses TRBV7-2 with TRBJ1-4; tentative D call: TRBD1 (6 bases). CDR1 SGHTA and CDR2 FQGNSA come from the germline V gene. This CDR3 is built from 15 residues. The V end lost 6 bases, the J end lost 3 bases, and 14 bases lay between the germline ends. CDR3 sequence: CASRPHRVANEKLFF. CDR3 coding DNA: TGTGCCAGCAGGCCACACAGGGTAGCTAATGAAAAACTGTTTTTT.

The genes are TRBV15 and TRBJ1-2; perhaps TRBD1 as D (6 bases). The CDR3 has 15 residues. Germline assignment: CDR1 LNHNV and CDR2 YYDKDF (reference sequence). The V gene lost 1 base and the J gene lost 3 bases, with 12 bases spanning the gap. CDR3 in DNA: TGTGCCACCAGCAGAGGAGAAGGGGGGGACTATGGCTACACCTTC. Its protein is CATSRGEGGDYGYTF.

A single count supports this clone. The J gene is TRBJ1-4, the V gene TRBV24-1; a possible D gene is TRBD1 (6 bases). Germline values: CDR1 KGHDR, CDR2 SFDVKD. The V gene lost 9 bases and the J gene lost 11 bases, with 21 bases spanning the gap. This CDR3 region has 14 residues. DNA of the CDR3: TGTGCCACCGGCCCCAGCGGGACAAGGGGGAAACTGTTTTTT. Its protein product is CATGPSGTRGKLFF.

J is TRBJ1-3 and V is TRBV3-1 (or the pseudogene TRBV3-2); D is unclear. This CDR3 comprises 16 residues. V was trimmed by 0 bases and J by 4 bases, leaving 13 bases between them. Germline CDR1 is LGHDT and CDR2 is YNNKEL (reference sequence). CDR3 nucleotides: TGTGCCAGCAGCCAAGATCTGGCACCGGGGGGAAACACCATATATTTT. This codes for CASSQDLAPGGNTIYF.

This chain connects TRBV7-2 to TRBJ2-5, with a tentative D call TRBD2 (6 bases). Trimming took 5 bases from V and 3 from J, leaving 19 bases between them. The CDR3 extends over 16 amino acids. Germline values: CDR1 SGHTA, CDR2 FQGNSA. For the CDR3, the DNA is TGTGCCAGCAGCCCCCGGGGTAGCGGAGGGGAAGAGACCCAGTACTTC. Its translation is CASSPRGSGGEETQYF. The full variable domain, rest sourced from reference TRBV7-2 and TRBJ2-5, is GAGVSQSPSNKVTEKGKDVELRCDPISGHTALYWYRQSLGQGLEFLIYFQGNSAPDKSGLPSDRFSAERTGGSVSTLTIQRTQQEDSAVYLCASSPRGSGGEETQYFGPGTRLLVL.

The CDR3 DNA follows: TGTGCCAGCAGCCGGAGGGGCCTAGCGGGAGTGGGGGCGAGTGGTGAGCAGTTCTTC. Translation: CASSRRGLAGVGASGEQFF. This chain links TRBV14 with TRBJ2-1, with 10 nucleotides matching TRBD2. The CDR3 is 19 amino acids. From germline, CDR1 is SGHDN and CDR2 FVKESK. V lost 4 bases, J lost 9 bases, and 21 bases stayed unmatched.

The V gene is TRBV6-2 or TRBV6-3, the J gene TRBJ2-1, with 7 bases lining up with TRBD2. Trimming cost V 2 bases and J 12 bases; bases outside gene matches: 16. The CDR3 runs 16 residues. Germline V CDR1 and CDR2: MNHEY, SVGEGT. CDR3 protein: CASSYPSWGRAVGQFF. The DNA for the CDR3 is TGTGCCAGCAGTTACCCGTCCTGGGGGAGGGCCGTCGGGCAGTTCTTC.

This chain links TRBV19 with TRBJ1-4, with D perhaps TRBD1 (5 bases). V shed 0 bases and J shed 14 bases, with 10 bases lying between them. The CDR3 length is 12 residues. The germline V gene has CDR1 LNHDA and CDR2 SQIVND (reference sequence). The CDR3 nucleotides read TGTGCCAGTAGTATAGACAGGGCGCAGCTGTTTTTT. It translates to CASSIDRAQLFF.

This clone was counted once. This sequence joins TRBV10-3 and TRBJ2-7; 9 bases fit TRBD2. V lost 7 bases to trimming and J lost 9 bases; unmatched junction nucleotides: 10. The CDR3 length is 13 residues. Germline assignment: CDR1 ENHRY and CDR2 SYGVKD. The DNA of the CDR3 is TGTGCCATCACCGGACTAGCGCAAGGGCGGCAGTACTTC. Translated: CAITGLAQGRQYF.

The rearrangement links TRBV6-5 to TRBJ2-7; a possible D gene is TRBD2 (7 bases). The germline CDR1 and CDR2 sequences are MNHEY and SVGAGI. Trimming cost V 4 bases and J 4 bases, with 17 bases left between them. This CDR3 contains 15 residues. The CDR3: CASSSARGGIYEQYF. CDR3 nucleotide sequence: TGTGCCAGCAGTTCCGCGAGGGGGGGTATTTACGAGCAGTACTTC.

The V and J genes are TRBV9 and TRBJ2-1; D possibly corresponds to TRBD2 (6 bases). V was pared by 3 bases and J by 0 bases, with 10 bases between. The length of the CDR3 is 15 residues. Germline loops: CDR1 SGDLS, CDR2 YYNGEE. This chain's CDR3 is CASSGEDSSYNEQFF. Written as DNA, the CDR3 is TGTGCCAGCAGCGGGGAGGATAGCTCCTACAATGAGCAGTTCTTC.